One sample yielded the 3 T cell receptor beta chains listed below, sequenced in a study of cytomegalovirus exposure and HLA in healthy donors. Primers included in the PCR were 60 Vbeta and 13 Jbeta primers. TCRdb keeps only in-frame clones here, not all; method: immunoSEQ multiplex PCR. The sample lists about 190,000 clones, roughly 83% occurring once. Input material: PBMCs. These receptors came from a boy aged 2 to 10 in good health and CMV-seronegative.

This chain uses TRBV4-3 with TRBJ2-3; the D gene is possibly TRBD2 (7 bases). CDR1 and CDR2 from the germline V gene are LGHNA and YSLEER. Trimming removed 0 bases from V and 3 bases from J, with 16 bases in between. The CDR3 is 17 amino acids. In DNA form, the CDR3 reads TGCGCCAGCAGCCAAGATACGCGGGGGCCTTTTACAGATACGCAGTATTTT. Protein: CASSQDTRGPFTDTQYF.

The chain recombines TRBV7-6 with TRBJ2-1, with 7 bases fitting TRBD1. CDR3 length equals 15 residues. CDR1 and CDR2 from the germline V gene are SGHVS and FNYEAQ. The V segment lost 1 base and the J segment 3 bases; nucleotides outside the gene matches: 3. This CDR3 is CASSLEAGGYNEQFF. The CDR3 coding sequence is TGTGCCAGCAGCTTAGAGGCAGGGGGCTACAATGAGCAGTTCTTC.

A single count supports this clone. V gene TRBV29-1 combines with J gene TRBJ2-3, with 9 bases fitting TRBD2. Germline loops: CDR1 SQVTM, CDR2 ANQGSEA. CDR3 length equals 13 residues. Trimming took 6 bases from V and 4 from J; bases not matched to a gene: 5. The CDR3 region has the DNA TGCAGCGTGAATAGCGGGAGTGCAGATACGCAGTATTTT. Protein sequence: CSVNSGSADTQYF.